The present entry profiles one T cell receptor beta chain with its context. The source of the sample is a study of blood T cell repertoires in COVID-19. Overall study context: The United States, Italy and Spain supplied acute and convalescent COVID-19 samples. From T cells, B-cell-depleted T cells, or PBMCs came the material, which was cDNA or gDNA.

Sequenced by immunoSEQ multiplex PCR; TCRdb stores in-frame clones only, minus some. This repertoire shows about 230,000 clones, about 79% found once; its top ten account for around 2%. The material sequenced was peripheral blood. This TCR derives from a man in his forties or fifties who had recovered from COVID-19.

DNA of the CDR3: TGTGCCAGCAGCTCCATCGGCGACAGGGAATACGAGCAGTACTTC. Its protein is CASSSIGDREYEQYF. The chain recombines TRBV7-8 with TRBJ2-7; 7 positions match TRBD1. With 4 bases clipped from V and 4 bases from J, the junction kept 10 bases outside the gene matches. The length of the CDR3 is 15 residues. The V gene's germline CDR1 is SGHVS and CDR2 FQNEAQ.